What follows describes a single TCR beta chain. Antigen specificity is unknown. This record belongs to a study of beta chain features in type 1 diabetes. About the research overall: Analysis included around 99,000,000 sorted cells drawn from all samples.

Sequenced material consisted of expressed TCRB transcripts (all of the isolated RNA was reverse transcribed). TCRdb keeps only in-frame clones here, not all; method: immunoSEQ multiplex PCR. The repertoire holds 400,000 or so clones, with around 9.6% as singletons. The V segment lost 3 bases and the J segment 8 bases; nucleotides outside the gene matches: 6. The CDR3 has 15 residues. Germline-derived CDR1 and CDR2 are SGHNT and YYREEE (reference sequence). General study points: The VDJ junctions of type 1 diabetes patients carried fewer insertions and more deletions. HLA influence on TCRB rearrangement stayed unresolved here. The study found moderately but significantly shorter TCRB CDR3s in all four CD4+ subsets of Type 1 diabetes patients.

The TCR sequence derives from a man aged 25 to 45 with type 1 diabetes. This chain uses TRBV5-4 with TRBJ2-1; 12 bases are shared with TRBD1. Material: central memory CD4+ T cells from blood. CDR3 loop: CASSYGTGGLDEQFF. The CDR3 coding sequence is TGTGCCAGCAGCTACGGGACAGGGGGCCTGGATGAGCAGTTCTTC.